These T cell receptor beta chains were read from a single sample in a study of T cells after yellow fever vaccination. TCRdb processed the 5' RACE reads anew with MiXCR; each CDR3 protein has one entry. In the table there are about 350,000 distinct CDR3 sequences, 9.5% to 15% of which are singletons. Specimen: CD4+ T cells sorted from PBMCs, collected 15 days after the yellow fever booster vaccination. All receptors come from a young man who received the YFV17D yellow fever vaccine. Both conserved end residues are part of each CDR3. A D gene is named only where the DNA matches it firmly. Size values are once, few and many counts, or a class for expanded clones, and some rows have none.

>few|TRBJ1-4|-|TRBV6-5
TGTGCCAGCAGTTACTCGATAAAGGGAAGAGAAAAACTGTTTTTT
CASSYSIKGREKLFF
>few|TRBJ2-7|-|TRBV7-8
TGTGCCAGCAGCTTAGGCGTCGCCGACACCAACGAGCAGTACTTC
CASSLGVADTNEQYF
>-|TRBJ2-6|-|TRBV6-6
TGTGCCAGCACCACGGTAGTCTCGGGGGCCAACGTCCTGACTTTC
CASTTVVSGANVLTF
>-|TRBJ2-2|-|TRBV6-1
TGTGCCAGCAGTGAACAGGTCATTGGGGTTCCCGGGGAGCTGTTTTTT
CASSEQVIGVPGELFF
>few|TRBJ1-1|TRBD1|TRBV6-2/TRBV6-3
TGTGCCAGCAGTTACACCAGGCCGACAGGGCGCATGAACACTGAAGCTTTCTTT
CASSYTRPTGRMNTEAFF
>few|TRBJ2-7|-|TRBV12-3/TRBV12-4
TGTGCCAGCAGTTCCCCCCCCTCCAGGGGCGCCTCCTCCTACGAGCAGTACTTC
CASSSPPSRGASSYEQYF
>few|TRBJ2-3|-|TRBV11-2
TGTGCCAGCAGCTTTTCACCTGGCACAGATACGCAGTATTTT
CASSFSPGTDTQYF
>few|TRBJ2-3|-|TRBV4-3
TGCGCCAGCAGCCAAGACCCGGGTACGCAGTATTTT
CASSQDPGTQYF
>few|TRBJ2-2|-|TRBV6-6
TGTGCCAGCAGCGGACAGCCGAACACCGGGGAGCTGTTTTTT
CASSGQPNTGELFF
>few|TRBJ1-5|-|TRBV6-5
TGTGCCAGCAGTTATAGGGCTCGAGGTCAGCCCCAGCATTTT
CASSYRARGQPQHF
>few|TRBJ1-3|-|TRBV12-3/TRBV12-4
TGTGCCAGCAGACAATGGCTCCGCGGGGCATCTGGAAACACCATATATTTT
CASRQWLRGASGNTIYF
>-|TRBJ1-4|-|TRBV6-5
TGTGCCAGCAGTTACGCGCACGGAGAAAAACTGTTTTTT
CASSYAHGEKLFF
>-|TRBJ1-1|-|TRBV6-6
TGTGCCTTACCTGGCCCCCATAGGGCCGAAGCTTTCTTT
CALPGPHRAEAFF
>few|TRBJ2-3|-|TRBV18
TGTGCCAGCTCACCACCGACTAGATACACAGATACGCAGTATTTT
CASSPPTRYTDTQYF
>many|TRBJ1-5|-|TRBV6-5
TGTGCCAGCAGTTACTCGGGGGGGAGTTACCAGCCCCAGCATTTT
CASSYSGGSYQPQHF
>few|TRBJ2-3|TRBD2|TRBV7-8
TGTGCCAGCAGCCTAGGGCCTAGCGGGGCGCAAGATACGCAGTATTTT
CASSLGPSGAQDTQYF
>-|TRBJ2-4|TRBD1|TRBV5-1
TGCGCCAGCAGCTTGACATCGACAGGGCGAAACATTCAGTACTTC
CASSLTSTGRNIQYF
>few|TRBJ1-2|TRBD1|TRBV4-1
TGCGCCAGCAGCCTCGGGACAGCTGATGGCTACACCTTC
CASSLGTADGYTF
>many|TRBJ2-1|-|TRBV11-2
TGTGCCAGTGAGGAGAGCTCCTACAATGAGCAGTTCTTC
CASEESSYNEQFF
>many|TRBJ2-3|-|TRBV3-1
TGTGCCAGCAGCCAAGATTCGGATACGCAGTATTTT
CASSQDSDTQYF
>-|TRBJ2-7|-|TRBV27
TGTGCCAGCTCCGGGGACATCTACGAGCAGTACTTC
CASSGDIYEQYF
>few|TRBJ2-1|-|TRBV7-2
TGTGCCAGCAGCTTAATGGAGGGCACGGGTGAGCAGTTCTTC
CASSLMEGTGEQFF
>few|TRBJ1-4|TRBD1|TRBV4-2
TGTGCCAGCAGCCAAGATGGGGACAGGGGGGACGAAAAACTGTTTTTT
CASSQDGDRGDEKLFF
>-|TRBJ2-5|-|TRBV12-3/TRBV12-4
TGTGCCAGCACCCGGAGGTCGGGGGGCCAGAACTTC
CASTRRSGGQNF
>many|TRBJ2-1|-|TRBV7-2
TGTGCCAGCAGGGGTCCAAGGAGCTCCTACAATGAGCAGTTCTTC
CASRGPRSSYNEQFF
>-|TRBJ2-1|TRBD2|TRBV19
TGTGCCAGTAGGCCTGGGGGGGACAATGAGCAGTTCTTC
CASRPGGDNEQFF
>-|TRBJ2-1|TRBD2|TRBV7-9
TGTGCCAGCAGCCCGGCGGCAGGGGCTCCTAGCGGGGGCTACAATGAGCAGTTCTTC
CASSPAAGAPSGGYNEQFF
>few|TRBJ2-3|TRBD2|TRBV11-2
TGTGCCAGCAGCCGGGGACTAGCGGGGGGCCCGGGAGGGCTTGATACGCAGTATTTT
CASSRGLAGGPGGLDTQYF
>many|TRBJ2-2|-|TRBV6-2/TRBV6-3
TGTGCCAGCAGAGAGCCCGGGACGGACACCGGGGAGCTGTTTTTT
CASREPGTDTGELFF
>few|TRBJ2-7|-|TRBV20-1
TGCAGTGCGGTTCTCCGGGCTGGCTCCTACGAGCAGTACTTC
CSAVLRAGSYEQYF
>many|TRBJ2-1|-|TRBV7-3
TGTGCCAGCAGCTACCTTGGGTACAATGAGCAGTTCTTC
CASSYLGYNEQFF
>few|TRBJ1-2|TRBD1|TRBV7-8
TGTGCCAGCAGCTCAAGGGACAGGGGTCTCGGTGGCTACACCTTC
CASSSRDRGLGGYTF
>few|TRBJ1-1|-|TRBV5-1
TGCGCCAGCAGCTCCTCCGGGGGCTTAAGGGCTGAAGCTTTCTTT
CASSSSGGLRAEAFF
>-|TRBJ1-2|TRBD1|TRBV19
TGTGCCAGTACCCCGGACAGGGCCTATGGCTACACCTTC
CASTPDRAYGYTF
>-|TRBJ2-7|-|TRBV20-1
TGCAGTGCCCGCCGTGGCCCAGACGAGCAGTACTTC
CSARRGPDEQYF
>-|TRBJ1-1|-|TRBV5-1
TGCGCCAGCAGCTTGGCCGGTTCCGGGATTGAAGCTTTCTTT
CASSLAGSGIEAFF
>few|TRBJ2-3|TRBD2|TRBV7-2
TGTGCCAGCAGCTACGCTAGCGGGGGGGCCAATACGCAGTATTTT
CASSYASGGANTQYF
>many|TRBJ1-4|-|TRBV5-1
TGCGCCAGCAGCTTGGACCCCACGGGTGAAAAACTGTTTTTT
CASSLDPTGEKLFF
>few|TRBJ1-2|-|TRBV28
TGTGCCAGCAGTTGGGGTTTCCGGGGCTATGGCTACACCTTC
CASSWGFRGYGYTF
>-|TRBJ1-6|-|TRBV6-6
TGTGCCAGCAGTTATGGGACCGCCAGCTCCTATAATTCACCCCTCCACTTT
CASSYGTASSYNSPLHF
>many|TRBJ1-2|-|TRBV2
TGTGCCAGCACCCGCACTGAGGCAGGCGACCTCTACACCTTC
CASTRTEAGDLYTF
>few|TRBJ1-2|-|TRBV19
TGTGCCAGTAGCACGTTTACGGACGGGGCGCGGGGCTACACCTTC
CASSTFTDGARGYTF